This passage covers 5 T cell receptor beta chains from one sample sequenced in a study of cytotoxic CD8 clonotypes in ibrutinib-treated CLL. The table came from immunoSEQ multiplex PCR; TCRdb's copy has only in-frame clones and leaves some out. The sample records fewer than 300,000 clones, roughly 76% being singletons. Here the sequenced sample was PBMCs, taken at disease progression, from a patient treated with ibrutinib. These receptors were taken from a human donor with chronic lymphocytic leukemia.

The chain couples TRBV19 to TRBJ2-1; 9 bases agree with TRBD2. Germline CDR1 and CDR2: LNHDA and SQIVND (reference sequence). The CDR3 has 16 residues. Trimming at V came to 1 base and at J to 4 bases, leaving 5 bases not matched to a gene. The CDR3 sequence: CASSIAPSGTYNEQFF. CDR3 DNA: TGTGCCAGTAGTATAGCCCCTAGCGGGACATACAATGAGCAGTTCTTC.

The chain combines TRBV7-2 with TRBJ2-5, with D maybe TRBD1 (5 bases). CDR1 and CDR2 from the germline V gene are SGHTA and FQGNSA. CDR3 length: 14 residues. The V and J ends lost 3 bases and 2 bases respectively, with 10 bases between them. The CDR3 DNA reads as TGTGCCAGCAGCTTCAGGGCAGGGCAAGAGACCCAGTACTTC. It translates to CASSFRAGQETQYF.

The V and J genes are TRBV2 and TRBJ2-7; 9 bases are a match to TRBD1. From germline, CDR1 is SNHLY and CDR2 FYNNEI. The CDR3 consists of 14 residues. With 3 bases clipped from V and 4 bases from J, the junction kept 4 bases outside the gene matches. This CDR3 reads CASSEWTGVYEQYF. Written as DNA, the CDR3 is TGTGCCAGCAGTGAGTGGACAGGGGTGTACGAGCAGTACTTC.

V and J are TRBV12-5 and TRBJ2-1; no definite D call. The CDR3 spans 15 residues. Germline V lookup: CDR1 LGHNT, CDR2 FRNRAP. V was shortened by 2 bases and J by 10 bases, with 18 bases between the two germline ends. CDR3: CASGLTRQSYLEQFF. CDR3 in DNA: TGTGCTAGTGGTTTGACACGCCAGTCGTATTTAGAGCAGTTCTTC.

V usage is TRBV25-1 and J usage is TRBJ1-2; D gene ambiguous. V was trimmed by 4 bases and J by 5 bases, leaving 20 bases between them. This CDR3 has 16 amino acids. Germline CDR1 reads MGHDK; CDR2 reads SYGVNS. CDR3 sequence reads: CASSAFLPSDPYGYTF. In DNA form, the CDR3 reads TGTGCCAGCAGTGCGTTCTTGCCTTCCGACCCTTATGGCTACACCTTC.